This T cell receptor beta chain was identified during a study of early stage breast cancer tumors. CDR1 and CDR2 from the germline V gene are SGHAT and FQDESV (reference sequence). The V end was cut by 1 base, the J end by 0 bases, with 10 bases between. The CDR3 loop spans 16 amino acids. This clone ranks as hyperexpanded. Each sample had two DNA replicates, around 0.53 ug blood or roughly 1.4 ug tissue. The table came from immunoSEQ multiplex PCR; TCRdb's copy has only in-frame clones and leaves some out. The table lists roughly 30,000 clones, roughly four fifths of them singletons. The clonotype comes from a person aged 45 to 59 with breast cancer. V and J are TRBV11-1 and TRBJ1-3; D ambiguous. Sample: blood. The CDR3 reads CASSLDLDRSGNTIYF. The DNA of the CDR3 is TGTGCCAGCAGCTTAGACCTGGATCGCTCTGGAAACACCATATATTTT.